This is a list of T cell receptor beta chains from one sample in a study of T cell repertoires in ileal Crohn's disease. The assay was immunoSEQ multiplex PCR, and TCRdb's table has in-frame clones only and misses some. Of 25,000 to 35,000 clones listed, about 81% are singletons. The sample consisted of ileal tissue. The receptors stem from an adult with Crohn's disease. CDR3s include the opening cysteine and the closing phenylalanine or tryptophan. The order of the fields is D gene, V gene, clone size, J gene, CDR3 protein, CDR3 DNA. A D gene is named only where the DNA matches it firmly. Size values are once, few and many counts, or a class for expanded clones, and some rows have none.

D gene: -
V gene: TRBV6-5
clone size: few
J gene: TRBJ1-1
CDR3 protein: CASSTRREAEAFF
CDR3 DNA: TGTGCCAGCAGTACGAGAAGGGAGGCTGAAGCTTTCTTT

D gene: TRBD1
V gene: TRBV19
clone size: -
J gene: TRBJ1-6
CDR3 protein: CASSTGFGSPLHF
CDR3 DNA: TGTGCCAGCTCGACAGGGTTCGGTTCACCCCTCCACTTT

D gene: -
V gene: TRBV7-9
clone size: -
J gene: TRBJ2-1
CDR3 protein: CASSLALTVPEQFF
CDR3 DNA: TGTGCCAGCAGCTTAGCGCTGACAGTACCCGAGCAGTTCTTC

D gene: TRBD1
V gene: TRBV27
clone size: -
J gene: TRBJ2-7
CDR3 protein: CASSSRIQLQGAPYEQYF
CDR3 DNA: TGTGCCAGCAGTTCAAGAATACAACTACAGGGGGCCCCCTACGAGCAGTACTTC

D gene: -
V gene: TRBV7-2
clone size: -
J gene: TRBJ1-3
CDR3 protein: CASRPQSSGNTIYF
CDR3 DNA: TGTGCCAGCAGACCACAGAGCTCTGGAAACACCATATATTTT

D gene: TRBD2
V gene: TRBV7-2
clone size: -
J gene: TRBJ2-6
CDR3 protein: CASRPGLAVSSSGANVLTF
CDR3 DNA: TGTGCCAGCAGGCCCGGACTAGCGGTGTCTAGCTCTGGGGCCAACGTCCTGACTTTC

D gene: TRBD1
V gene: TRBV10-3
clone size: -
J gene: TRBJ2-5
CDR3 protein: CAISEPGQGAGETQYF
CDR3 DNA: TGTGCCATCAGTGAGCCGGGCCAGGGGGCGGGAGAGACCCAGTACTTC

D gene: -
V gene: TRBV13
clone size: -
J gene: TRBJ1-2
CDR3 protein: CASSQYTPGHTNYGYTF
CDR3 DNA: TGTGCCAGCAGCCAGTATACTCCGGGACACACCAACTATGGCTACACCTTC

D gene: -
V gene: TRBV10-3
clone size: -
J gene: TRBJ2-1
CDR3 protein: CAIGDSSYNEQFF
CDR3 DNA: TGTGCCATCGGAGACAGCTCCTACAATGAGCAGTTCTTC

D gene: TRBD2
V gene: TRBV2
clone size: -
J gene: TRBJ2-7
CDR3 protein: CASSFETSIGQYF
CDR3 DNA: TGTGCCAGCAGCTTTGAGACTAGCATCGGGCAGTACTTC

D gene: -
V gene: TRBV7-2
clone size: -
J gene: TRBJ1-1
CDR3 protein: CASSLARGVTEAFF
CDR3 DNA: TGTGCCAGCAGCTTAGCGCGGGGTGTCACTGAAGCTTTCTTT

D gene: TRBD1
V gene: TRBV5-8
clone size: -
J gene: TRBJ1-5
CDR3 protein: CASSPTGEGQPQHF
CDR3 DNA: TGTGCCAGCAGCCCAACAGGGGAAGGTCAGCCCCAGCATTTT

D gene: -
V gene: TRBV7-8
clone size: -
J gene: TRBJ2-1
CDR3 protein: CASSLGGQSYNEQFF
CDR3 DNA: TGTGCCAGCAGCTTAGGTGGACAAAGCTACAATGAGCAGTTCTTC